These 27 T cell receptor beta chains share one sample of origin, sequenced in a study of technical replicates of blood from a few donors. Assay: immunoSEQ multiplex PCR; the TCRdb copy retains only in-frame clones and omits some. The sample includes roughly 76,000 clones, around 92% seen only once; the top ten take about 0.4%. The specimen was T cells isolated from PBMCs. The source of these receptors is a human donor in good health. Some clones in this sample may be carry-over from other donors' samples.

This chain joins TRBV7-9 and TRBJ1-5, with no clear D. This CDR3 is 13 amino acids long. Germline lookup yields CDR1 SEHNR and CDR2 FQNEAQ (reference sequence). V was cut by 2 bases and J by 5 bases, with 7 bases left in between. The CDR3 coding sequence is TGTGCCAGCAGCTTATACGGAGATCAGCCCCAGCATTTT. Encoded protein: CASSLYGDQPQHF. The complete variable domain, with remaining parts taken from reference TRBV7-9 and TRBJ1-5, reads DTGVSQNPRHKITKRGQNVTFRCDPISEHNRLYWYRQTLGQGPEFLTYFQNEAQLEKSRLLSDRFSAERPKGSFSTLEIQRTEQGDSAMYLCASSLYGDQPQHFGDGTRLSIL.

The CDR3 DNA sequence: TGTGCCAGCAGTTTACAGGGTTATAGCACTGAAGCTTTCTTT. Translated, it gives CASSLQGYSTEAFF. The genes are TRBV11-3 and TRBJ1-1; TRBD1 is a possible D gene (6 bases). Germline V CDR1 and CDR2: SGHNT, YENEEA. Trimming cost V 6 bases and J 4 bases, with 15 bases left between them. The CDR3 length is 14 residues.

The V gene is TRBV9, the J gene TRBJ2-7, with 11 bases identical to TRBD2. V shed 3 bases and J 0 bases; nucleotides not matched to a gene: 2. The germline V gene has CDR1 SGDLS and CDR2 YYNGEE. This CDR3 region has 15 residues. The CDR3: CASSASGRSSYEQYF. For the CDR3, the DNA is TGTGCCAGCAGCGCTAGCGGGAGGAGCTCCTACGAGCAGTACTTC.

The chain links TRBV28 to TRBJ2-5; D gene unclear. V lost 4 bases, J lost 4 bases, and 16 bases lay in between. The CDR3 is made up of 15 amino acids. CDR1 and CDR2 from the germline V gene are MDHEN and SYDVKM. CDR3 amino acids: CASSSLTRVGETQYF. CDR3 bases: TGTGCCAGCAGTTCCCTGACTCGTGTGGGAGAGACCCAGTACTTC.

CDR3 region: CASSFALAGEQFF. CDR3 nucleotides: TGTGCCAGCAGTTTCGCATTGGCAGGTGAGCAGTTCTTC. V is TRBV27 and J is TRBJ2-1, with D unclear. The CDR3 extends over 13 amino acids. CDR1 and CDR2 (germline): MNHEY, SMNVEV (reference sequence). Deletions cut 3 bases from V and 9 bases from J, with 12 bases between.

CDR3 amino acids: CASSVLAASTDTQYF. Written as DNA, the CDR3 is TGTGCCAGCAGCGTACTAGCGGCCTCTACAGATACGCAGTATTTT. This chain links TRBV7-3 with TRBJ2-3; 8 nucleotides match TRBD2. J was trimmed by 3 bases and V by 5 bases; bases with no gene match: 7. The CDR3 totals 15 residues. Germline V lookup: CDR1 SGHTA, CDR2 FQGTGA.

This chain links TRBV4-3 with TRBJ2-7; a weak D match, TRBD1 (5 bases). The germline CDR1 and CDR2 sequences are LGHNA and YSLEER. Trimming cost V 2 bases and J 2 bases, with 13 bases left between them. This CDR3 has 15 amino acids. This CDR3 is CASSQSAGRAYEQYF. The CDR3 DNA reads as TGCGCCAGCAGCCAAAGTGCTGGCAGGGCCTACGAGCAGTACTTC.

The chain links TRBV19 to TRBJ2-1; 7 positions match TRBD2. The length of the CDR3 is 14 residues. Germline V gene data show CDR1 as LNHDA and CDR2 as SQIVND (reference sequence). V shed 1 base, J shed 6 bases, and the junction held 3 bases outside the gene matches. CDR3 sequence: CASSIGGRGNEQFF. CDR3 DNA: TGTGCCAGTAGTATAGGGGGGAGGGGCAATGAGCAGTTCTTC.

The chain employs TRBV2 and TRBJ1-3, with 7 bases that match TRBD1. V shed 7 bases, J shed 0 bases, and the junction held 6 bases outside the gene matches. CDR3 length: 15 residues. In germline, CDR1 is SNHLY, CDR2 FYNNEI. The CDR3 sequence is CASTGGGHSGNTIYF. CDR3 sequence (DNA): TGTGCCAGCACTGGAGGGGGCCACTCTGGAAACACCATATATTTT.

This chain joins TRBV30 and TRBJ1-1; D remains unclear. This CDR3 contains 12 residues. Per germline, CDR1 GTSNPN and CDR2 SVGIG (reference sequence). Between the trimmed V and J ends, which lost 2 bases and 5 bases, there was a span of 9 bases. The CDR3 loop is CAWSLLKTEAFF. The CDR3 DNA sequence: TGTGCCTGGAGTCTACTTAAGACTGAAGCTTTCTTT. Looking up the rest from reference TRBV30 and TRBJ1-1 gives the full variable domain: SQTIHQWPATLVQPVGSPLSLECTVEGTSNPNLYWYRQAAGRGLQLLFYSVGIGQISSEVPQNLSASRPQDRQFILSSKKLLLSDSGFYLCAWSLLKTEAFFGQGTRLTVV.

The genes are TRBV11-3 and TRBJ2-7, with D unclear. CDR3 size: 15 residues. Between the trimmed V and J ends, which lost 5 bases and 1 base, there was a span of 15 bases. Germline V gene lookup returns CDR1 SGHNT and CDR2 YENEEA. The CDR3 protein is CASSPAAGRSYEQYF. For the CDR3, the DNA is TGTGCCAGCAGCCCGGCGGCCGGAAGGTCCTACGAGCAGTACTTC.

This clone showed up just once. This sequence joins TRBV30 and TRBJ1-1, with a tentative D call TRBD1 (6 bases). The CDR3 is made up of 13 amino acids. The V end was cut by 1 base, the J end by 2 bases, with 8 bases between. Germline V gives CDR1 GTSNPN, CDR2 SVGIG (reference sequence). DNA for the CDR3: TGTGCCTGGAGTGCCAGGGGTAACACTGAAGCTTTCTTT. This encodes CAWSARGNTEAFF.

The gene calls are TRBV7-7 and TRBJ2-2, with 8 bases identical to TRBD1. With 2 bases clipped from V and 2 bases from J, the junction kept 4 bases outside the gene matches. This CDR3 is 16 amino acids long. Germline CDR1 SSHAT, CDR2 FNYEAQ (reference sequence). This CDR3 reads CASSLLGQANTGELFF. The CDR3, as DNA: TGTGCCAGCAGCTTATTGGGACAGGCCAACACCGGGGAGCTGTTTTTT. Using reference TRBV7-7 and TRBJ2-2 for the parts outside the CDR3, the full variable domain is GAGVSQSPRYKVTKRGQDVTLRCDPISSHATLYWYQQALGQGPEFLTYFNYEAQPDKSGLPSDRFSAERPEGSISTLTIQRTEQRDSAMYRCASSLLGQANTGELFFGEGSRLTVL.

The count of this clone is one. The V gene is TRBV18, the J gene TRBJ2-6; no clear D. V lost 1 base, J lost 0 bases, and 4 bases lay in between. This CDR3 has 15 amino acids. Germline loops: CDR1 KGHSH, CDR2 LQKENI. CDR3 sequence reads: CASSPQSSGANVLTF. In DNA, the CDR3 is TGTGCCAGCTCACCACAGAGCTCTGGGGCCAACGTCCTGACTTTC. The entire variable domain, with the rest obtained from reference TRBV18 and TRBJ2-6, is as follows: NAGVMQNPRHLVRRRGQEARLRCSPMKGHSHVYWYRQLPEEGLKFMVYLQKENIIDESGMPKERFSAEFPKEGPSILRIQQVVRGDSAAYFCASSPQSSGANVLTFGAGSRLTVL.

The rearrangement links TRBV7-8 to TRBJ2-7; D remains ambiguous. The CDR3 is 11 residues long. V lost 5 bases, J lost 3 bases, and 5 bases lay in between. In germline, CDR1 is SGHVS, CDR2 FQNEAQ. CDR3 amino acids: CASSLYYEQYF. Written as DNA, the CDR3 is TGTGCCAGCAGCCTGTACTACGAGCAGTACTTC. The entire variable domain, with the rest obtained from reference TRBV7-8 and TRBJ2-7, is as follows: GAGVSQSPRYKVAKRGQDVALRCDPISGHVSLFWYQQALGQGPEFLTYFQNEAQLDKSGLPSDRFFAERPEGSVSTLKIQRTQQEDSAVYLCASSLYYEQYFGPGTRLTVT.

The genes are TRBV25-1 and TRBJ1-6; no clear D. CDR3 length equals 13 residues. CDR1 and CDR2 from the germline V gene are MGHDK and SYGVNS. Trimming took off 4 bases at V and 3 bases at J, with 4 bases between the two ends. CDR3 coding DNA: TGTGCCAGCAGTGTCAGCTATAATTCACCCCTCCACTTT. Protein sequence: CASSVSYNSPLHF.

The chain is built from TRBV7-2 and TRBJ2-2; 10 nucleotides match TRBD1. Unmatched junction bases numbered 5, after V lost 6 bases and J lost 7 bases. Germline CDR1 and CDR2: SGHTA and FQGNSA. The CDR3 sequence is 14 residues long. The CDR3 DNA is TGTGCCAGCAGGAGACAGGGGGCTGGCGGGGAGCTGTTTTTT. Translation: CASRRQGAGGELFF.

The rearrangement joins TRBV15 to TRBJ1-1; D gene uncertain. The CDR3 covers 12 residues. The germline CDR1 and CDR2 sequences are LNHNV and YYDKDF (reference sequence). Trimming cost V 10 bases and J 3 bases, with 12 bases left between them. The CDR3 spells CAIPGVDTEAFF. CDR3 in DNA: TGTGCCATACCGGGAGTGGACACTGAAGCTTTCTTT. Full variable domain (missing parts from reference TRBV15 and TRBJ1-1): DAMVIQNPRYQVTQFGKPVTLSCSQTLNHNVMYWYQQKSSQAPKLLFHYYDKDFNNEADTPDNFQSRRPNTSFCFLDIRSPGLGDTAMYLCAIPGVDTEAFFGQGTRLTVV.

In DNA form, the CDR3 reads TGTGCCAGCAGCCCAAGGCAGGGAAAGGAGACCCAGTACTTC. Amino acid sequence: CASSPRQGKETQYF. The chain couples TRBV7-3 to TRBJ2-5; the D gene is possibly TRBD1 (5 bases). Trimming left V 5 bases short and J 5 bases short, with 15 bases between. This CDR3 region has 14 residues. Germline V gene lookup returns CDR1 SGHTA and CDR2 FQGTGA.

This chain joins TRBV19 and TRBJ2-1, with TRBD2 matching 13 bases. Unmatched junction bases numbered 11, after V lost 8 bases and J lost 7 bases. This CDR3 has 16 residues. Germline V gene data show CDR1 as LNHDA and CDR2 as SQIVND (reference sequence). The CDR3 loop is CASQGLAGEGGNEQFF. DNA for the CDR3: TGTGCCAGTCAAGGACTAGCGGGAGAAGGTGGGAATGAGCAGTTCTTC. Drawing the rest from reference TRBV19 and TRBJ2-1, the complete variable domain is DGGITQSPKYLFRKEGQNVTLSCEQNLNHDAMYWYRQDPGQGLRLIYYSQIVNDFQKGDIAEGYSVSREKKESFPLTVTSAQKNPTAFYLCASQGLAGEGGNEQFFGPGTRLTVL.

V gene TRBV9 combines with J gene TRBJ1-5; D uncertain. CDR3 length: 14 residues. Germline-derived CDR1 and CDR2 are SGDLS and YYNGEE. With 0 bases removed from V and 5 bases from J, the gap between germline ends came to 9 bases. The CDR3 DNA sequence: TGTGCCAGCAGCGTAGGGCAGGCCCATCAGCCCCAGCATTTT. Encoded protein: CASSVGQAHQPQHF.

CDR3 amino acids: CASSPPPRTSGRYNEQFF. The CDR3 DNA sequence: TGTGCCAGCTCACCACCCCCGAGGACTAGCGGGCGATACAATGAGCAGTTCTTC. The rearrangement links TRBV18 to TRBJ2-1; TRBD2 matches 11 bases. The length of the CDR3 is 18 residues. Germline values: CDR1 KGHSH, CDR2 LQKENI. V trimming: 0 bases; J trimming: 4 bases; junction bases outside the gene matches: 8.

V and J are TRBV9 and TRBJ2-1; 7 nucleotides line up with TRBD2. The CDR3 runs to 17 residues. With 0 bases clipped from V and 2 bases from J, the junction kept 8 bases outside the gene matches. Germline lookup yields CDR1 SGDLS and CDR2 YYNGEE. DNA for the CDR3: TGTGCCAGCAGCGTAGCGGTGGGAACTAGCGCCTACAATGAGCAGTTCTTC. This sequence encodes CASSVAVGTSAYNEQFF.

The chain is built from TRBV10-1 and TRBJ2-3, with TRBD2 identical over 12 bases. Trimming at V came to 6 bases and at J to 4 bases, leaving 11 bases not matched to a gene. In germline, CDR1 is WNHNN, CDR2 SYGVQD (reference sequence). The CDR3 totals 17 residues. The CDR3 region is CASSNAILAGGPDTQYF. The CDR3 region has the DNA TGCGCCAGCAGCAACGCTATACTAGCGGGAGGCCCAGATACGCAGTATTTT.

The table lists this clone with a count of one. The chain combines TRBV27 with TRBJ1-2; 10 bases align to TRBD1. The junction had 6 bases not matched to a gene; V was cut back by 5 bases and J by 3 bases. Per the germline V gene, CDR1 is MNHEY and CDR2 is SMNVEV (reference sequence). The CDR3 covers 15 residues. The CDR3 DNA sequence: TGTGCCAGCAGTCCAGACAGGGGGCTAGACTATGGCTACACCTTC. Translation gives CASSPDRGLDYGYTF.

The rearrangement uses TRBV5-1 and TRBJ2-4; no firm D call. The germline gives CDR1 SGHRS, CDR2 YFSETQ. The CDR3 consists of 17 residues. V was pared by 0 bases and J by 2 bases, with 15 bases between. The CDR3 nucleotides read TGCGCCAGCAGCTTGGCCCTACCAATCGAACCCAAAAACATTCAGTACTTC. Its protein product is CASSLALPIEPKNIQYF.

The chain joins TRBV19 to TRBJ2-7, with unresolved D. Germline CDR1 LNHDA, CDR2 SQIVND (reference sequence). This CDR3 is built from 14 residues. V was pared by 7 bases and J by 0 bases, with 13 bases between. This CDR3 is CASNFAESSYEQYF. CDR3 DNA sequence: TGTGCCAGTAATTTCGCGGAGAGCTCCTACGAGCAGTACTTC. Based on the CDR3 plus reference TRBV19 and TRBJ2-7, the full variable domain is DGGITQSPKYLFRKEGQNVTLSCEQNLNHDAMYWYRQDPGQGLRLIYYSQIVNDFQKGDIAEGYSVSREKKESFPLTVTSAQKNPTAFYLCASNFAESSYEQYFGPGTRLTVT.